The next 25 T cell receptor beta chains were all read from a single sample in a study of T cell responses to AZD1222 COVID-19 vaccine. Clones were read by immunoSEQ multiplex PCR, and TCRdb kept only the in-frame ones, dropping some. The sample includes around 150,000 clones, 85% to 95% of them seen just once. This sample comprised peripheral blood, obtained 28 days after the second AZD1222 dose. The receptors stem from an adult who received the AZD1222 COVID-19 vaccine.

The chain joins TRBV19 to TRBJ1-2; possible D gene TRBD1, 5 bases. The CDR3 extends over 13 amino acids. V gave up 5 bases and J gave up 1 base, with 8 bases separating them. CDR1 LNHDA and CDR2 SQIVND come from the germline V gene (reference sequence). CDR3: CASSPQGNYGYTF. DNA of the CDR3: TGTGCCAGTAGTCCTCAGGGTAACTATGGCTACACCTTC.

The rearrangement links TRBV2 to TRBJ2-1; 13 bases line up with TRBD2. CDR3 length: 16 residues. Germline CDR1 SNHLY, CDR2 FYNNEI. V lost 4 bases, J lost 9 bases, and 9 bases stayed unmatched. The CDR3 here is CASSGGGLAGVVEQFF. The CDR3 region has the DNA TGTGCCAGCAGTGGAGGAGGACTAGCGGGAGTGGTTGAGCAGTTCTTC.

V gene TRBV7-9 combines with J gene TRBJ1-1; D ambiguous. From germline, CDR1 is SEHNR and CDR2 FQNEAQ (reference sequence). The length of the CDR3 is 12 residues. V was trimmed by 5 bases and J by 5 bases, leaving 9 bases between them. The DNA of the CDR3 is TGTGCCAGCAGCCCCGAGGGAACTGAAGCTTTCTTT. It encodes CASSPEGTEAFF.

The chain is built from TRBV7-8 and TRBJ1-1, with 12 bases aligning to TRBD1. Per germline, CDR1 SGHVS and CDR2 FQNEAQ. The CDR3 runs 15 residues. V was pared by 5 bases and J by 7 bases, with 8 bases of the junction left unmatched. As DNA, the CDR3 is TGTGCCAGCAGCCACCGGGACAGGGGGCTGGGTGAAGCTTTCTTT. The encoded protein is CASSHRDRGLGEAFF.

The CDR3 coding sequence is TGTGCCAGCAGCAGGCCCGGGGTTCGGATCGATGAAAAACTGTTTTTT. It encodes CASSRPGVRIDEKLFF. This sequence joins TRBV5-8 and TRBJ1-4; no definite D call. The germline V gene has CDR1 SGHTS and CDR2 YDEGEE. V shed 4 bases and J shed 6 bases, with 19 bases lying between them. This CDR3 has 16 residues.

The genes are TRBV21-1 and TRBJ2-3; the table's D call of TRBD2 was not tested on the DNA. TRBV21-1 has pseudogene status. The CDR3 spans 13 residues. The CDR3 DNA sequence: TGTGCCAGCAGCAAACCCTCGGGGGATACGCAGTATTTT. Translated, it gives CASSKPSGDTQYF.

This chain connects TRBV6-1 to TRBJ1-1; D remains unclear. The CDR3 consists of 14 residues. Looked up from germline, CDR1 is MNHNS and CDR2 is SASEGT. Trimming cost V 1 base and J 1 base, with 7 bases left between them. CDR3 loop: CASSEDRRNTEAFF. The CDR3 DNA sequence: TGTGCCAGCAGTGAAGACCGGAGGAACACTGAAGCTTTCTTT.

This sequence joins TRBV19 and TRBJ2-1; D unclear. Trimming shortened V by 7 bases and J by 9 bases, and 25 bases separated the two germline ends. This CDR3 spans 16 amino acids. Germline-derived CDR1 and CDR2 are LNHDA and SQIVND (reference sequence). The chain's CDR3 is CASTLEPSQLVGEQFF. In DNA form, the CDR3 reads TGTGCCAGTACCTTAGAGCCGTCCCAGCTTGTCGGTGAGCAGTTCTTC.

The CDR3 DNA is TGTGCCAGCAGCCACAGGGACACCGGCTACACCTTC. This gives the protein CASSHRDTGYTF. The rearrangement links TRBV27 to TRBJ1-2; maybe TRBD1 (6 bases). Germline assignment: CDR1 MNHEY and CDR2 SMNVEV (reference sequence). V lost 6 bases to trimming and J lost 8 bases, with 13 bases between them. The CDR3 length is 12 residues.

The chain combines TRBV7-2 with TRBJ2-3, with D possibly TRBD2 on 6 matching bases. Trimming took off 1 base at V and 2 bases at J, with 10 bases between the two ends. The length of the CDR3 is 15 residues. CDR1 and CDR2 from the germline V gene are SGHTA and FQGNSA. This CDR3 reads CASSLEAGFTDTQYF. CDR3 bases: TGTGCCAGCAGCTTAGAGGCGGGGTTCACAGATACGCAGTATTTT.

The rearrangement links TRBV6-5 to TRBJ2-1; TRBD2 agrees at 9 bases. The ends lost 4 bases at V and 7 bases at J; junction bases unmatched: 5. The CDR3 is 14 residues long. CDR1 and CDR2 from the germline V gene are MNHEY and SVGAGI. The CDR3 loop reads CASSSRTSVNEQFF. CDR3 in DNA: TGTGCCAGCAGTTCCCGGACTAGCGTGAATGAGCAGTTCTTC.

This chain joins TRBV2 and TRBJ1-6; TRBD1 aligns across 8 bases. V trimming: 7 bases; J trimming: 8 bases; junction bases outside the gene matches: 7. This CDR3 region has 14 residues. Germline loops: CDR1 SNHLY, CDR2 FYNNEI. CDR3 nucleotide sequence: TGTGCCAGCAAGGCTCAGGGGGCCCATTCACCCCTCCACTTT. Translated: CASKAQGAHSPLHF.

This chain links TRBV13 with TRBJ2-7; D gene ambiguous. The germline V gene encodes CDR1 PRHDT and CDR2 FYEKMQ (reference sequence). The CDR3 has 12 amino acids. V was trimmed by 8 bases and J by 3 bases, leaving 11 bases between them. In DNA, the CDR3 is TGTGCCAGCGGATGGCAGAACTACGAGCAGTACTTC. Residues: CASGWQNYEQYF. The variable domain in full, completed from reference TRBV13 and TRBJ2-7, reads AAGVIQSPRHLIKEKRETATLKCYPIPRHDTVYWYQQGPGQDPQFLISFYEKMQSDKGSIPDRFSAQQFSDYHSELNMSSLELGDSALYFCASGWQNYEQYFGPGTRLTVT.

J is TRBJ2-1 and V is TRBV24-1, with D tentatively TRBD1 or TRBD2 (5 bases each). The CDR3 runs 17 residues. CDR1 and CDR2 (germline): KGHDR, SFDVKD. V was trimmed by 2 bases and J by 3 bases, leaving 16 bases between them. The DNA for the CDR3 is TGTGCCACCAGTGATTCCCCCTCCACGGGGCTCTACAATGAGCAGTTCTTC. Translating gives CATSDSPSTGLYNEQFF.

This clone was detected only once. The rearrangement joins TRBV10-2 to TRBJ1-1; D possibly corresponds to TRBD1 (5 bases). The CDR3 is 15 residues long. Trimming cost V 8 bases and J 0 bases, with 16 bases left between them. The germline CDR1 and CDR2 sequences are WSHSY and SAAADI. The CDR3 here is CASSVWGMMNTEAFF. CDR3 DNA: TGCGCCAGCTCCGTCTGGGGCATGATGAACACTGAAGCTTTCTTT.

V usage is TRBV28 and J usage is TRBJ2-1, with 12 bases that match TRBD2. Germline CDR1 reads MDHEN; CDR2 reads SYDVKM. The CDR3 extends over 16 amino acids. V trimming: 1 base; J trimming: 5 bases; junction bases outside the gene matches: 3. The CDR3 protein is CASSLSSGRANNEQFF. CDR3 DNA sequence: TGTGCCAGCAGTTTATCTAGCGGGAGGGCCAACAATGAGCAGTTCTTC.

The chain has TRBV5-1 and TRBJ2-7; 12 bases are shared with TRBD2. The ends lost 4 bases at V and 3 bases at J; junction bases unmatched: 5. From germline, CDR1 is SGHRS and CDR2 YFSETQ. The CDR3 extends over 15 amino acids. CDR3 sequence reads: CASSPGLAGRYEQYF. As DNA, the CDR3 is TGCGCCAGCAGCCCGGGACTAGCGGGCCGCTACGAGCAGTACTTC.

The chain joins TRBV11-2 to TRBJ2-7; 9 nucleotides match TRBD1. Trimming at V came to 1 base and at J to 4 bases, leaving 8 bases not matched to a gene. This CDR3 region has 16 residues. Germline CDR1 reads SGHAT; CDR2 reads FQNNGV. The CDR3 nucleotides read TGTGCCAGCAGCTTAGTTCTTGGGACAGGGTTTTACGAGCAGTACTTC. Protein sequence: CASSLVLGTGFYEQYF. The complete variable domain, with remaining parts taken from reference TRBV11-2 and TRBJ2-7, reads EAGVAQSPRYKIIEKRQSVAFWCNPISGHATLYWYQQILGQGPKLLIQFQNNGVVDDSQLPKDRFSAERLKGVDSTLKIQPAKLEDSAVYLCASSLVLGTGFYEQYFGPGTRLTVT.

This chain uses TRBV15 with TRBJ1-2; D unresolved. The V gene's germline CDR1 is LNHNV and CDR2 YYDKDF (reference sequence). There are 13 residues in the CDR3. Trimming removed 4 bases at V and 7 bases at J, with 13 bases between. CDR3 in amino acids: CATSTEVAGGYTF. CDR3 DNA sequence: TGTGCCACCAGCACGGAGGTCGCGGGTGGCTACACCTTC.

V is TRBV7-8 and J is TRBJ1-2, with a tentative D call TRBD1 (6 bases). CDR1 SGHVS and CDR2 FQNEAQ come from the germline V gene. The CDR3 length is 12 residues. V lost 5 bases and J 6 bases, leaving 10 bases between the germline ends. The CDR3 bases are TGTGCCAGCAGCAACAGGGTGGATGGCTACACCTTC. Residues: CASSNRVDGYTF. Looking up the rest from reference TRBV7-8 and TRBJ1-2 gives the full variable domain: GAGVSQSPRYKVAKRGQDVALRCDPISGHVSLFWYQQALGQGPEFLTYFQNEAQLDKSGLPSDRFFAERPEGSVSTLKIQRTQQEDSAVYLCASSNRVDGYTFGSGTRLTVV.

This clone came up once. The CDR3 nucleotides read TGTGCCAGCAGTTTATTGCAGTACACTGAAGCTTTCTTT. Its translation: CASSLLQYTEAFF. The chain recombines TRBV12-3 or TRBV12-4 with TRBJ1-1; D is uncertain. This CDR3 region has 13 residues. The V and J ends lost 2 bases and 3 bases respectively, with 7 bases between them.

The chain carries TRBV15 and TRBJ2-3; 8 nucleotides match TRBD1. This CDR3 has 15 residues. J lost 1 base, V lost 5 bases, and 5 bases had no gene match. Germline V gives CDR1 LNHNV, CDR2 YYDKDF (reference sequence). The CDR3, as DNA: TGTGCCACCAGCTTTGGACAGGGCCGCACAGATACGCAGTATTTT. Translation gives CATSFGQGRTDTQYF.

The chain recombines TRBV18 with TRBJ1-1; 9 bases are a match to TRBD1. Trimming at V came to 3 bases and at J to 4 bases, leaving 3 bases not matched to a gene. Germline V CDR1 and CDR2: KGHSH, LQKENI. CDR3 length: 14 residues. The CDR3 DNA sequence: TGTGCCAGCTCACCTACGACAGGGGGCACTGAAGCTTTCTTT. Encoded protein: CASSPTTGGTEAFF.

The gene calls are TRBV9 and TRBJ1-1; TRBD1 matches at 8 bases. CDR3 length: 15 amino acids. Germline lookup yields CDR1 SGDLS and CDR2 YYNGEE. Germline trimming cut 4 bases from V and 0 bases from J; bases unmatched to any gene: 5. This CDR3 reads CASSNPGGLNTEAFF. For the CDR3, the DNA is TGTGCCAGCAGCAATCCAGGGGGCTTGAACACTGAAGCTTTCTTT.

This chain joins TRBV19 and TRBJ1-5; D not certain. Germline values: CDR1 LNHDA, CDR2 SQIVND (reference sequence). V was clipped by 5 bases and J by 4 bases, with 9 bases between them. CDR3 size: 13 residues. The CDR3 region has the DNA TGTGCCAGTAGTCCCACGGTGAATCAGCCCCAGCATTTT. It is translated as CASSPTVNQPQHF.